The entry below gives a single TCR beta chain sequence along with its context. This entry belongs to a study of T cell responses to AZD1222 COVID-19 vaccine. Study in general: Doses given second, at about 4 or about 12 weeks, were pooled.

The table came from immunoSEQ multiplex PCR; TCRdb's copy has only in-frame clones and leaves some out. The data contain about 130,000 clones, about nine tenths of them seen just once; the ten biggest clones take up 6.3%. The CDR3 covers 15 residues. Deletions cut 9 bases from V and 3 bases from J, with 18 bases between. Germline CDR1 is MDHEN and CDR2 is SYDVKM. The sequence derives from an adult in good health. Sequenced here: peripheral blood, sampled on day 0 of AZD1222 vaccination. The chain couples TRBV28 to TRBJ1-3; D is perhaps TRBD1 (5 bases). The CDR3 coding sequence is TGTGCCAGTTTAGAATTCCGGGACGGTGGAAACACCATATATTTT. Its translation is CASLEFRDGGNTIYF.